This T cell receptor beta chain is drawn from a study of blood T cell repertoires in COVID-19. Study-level information: Donors in the United States, Italy and Spain gave samples during acute or convalescent COVID-19.

The table came from immunoSEQ multiplex PCR; TCRdb's copy has only in-frame clones and leaves some out. The sample contains 150,000 to 200,000 clones, just over 90% of which appear only once. There are 15 residues in the CDR3. V dropped 5 bases and J dropped 6 bases, with 19 bases sitting between them. Germline-derived CDR1 and CDR2 are LNHDA and SQIVND (reference sequence). The sample consisted of peripheral blood. The J gene is TRBJ1-1, the V gene TRBV19, with a weak D call TRBD1 (6 bases). The clonotype originates from a woman aged 55-70 years with COVID-19, enrolled during active disease. CDR3: CASSWDTAVWSEAFF. The CDR3 DNA sequence: TGTGCCAGTAGTTGGGACACCGCGGTGTGGTCTGAAGCTTTCTTT.